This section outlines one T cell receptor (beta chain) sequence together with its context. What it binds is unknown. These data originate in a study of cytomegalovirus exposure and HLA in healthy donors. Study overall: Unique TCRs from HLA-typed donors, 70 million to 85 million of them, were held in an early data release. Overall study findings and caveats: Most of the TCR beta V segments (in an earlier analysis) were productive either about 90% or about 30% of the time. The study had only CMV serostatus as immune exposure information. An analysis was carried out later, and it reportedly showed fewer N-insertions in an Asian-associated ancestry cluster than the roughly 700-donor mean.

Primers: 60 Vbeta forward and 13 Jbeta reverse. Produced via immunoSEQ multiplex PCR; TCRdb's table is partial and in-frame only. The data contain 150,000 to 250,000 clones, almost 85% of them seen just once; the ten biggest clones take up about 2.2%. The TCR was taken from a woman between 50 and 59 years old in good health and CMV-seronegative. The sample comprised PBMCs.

CDR3 DNA sequence: TGTGCCAGCAGCTTAGTTTCCGGGAGGGGCGGTGAGCAGTTCTTC. It codes for CASSLVSGRGGEQFF. This chain connects TRBV7-2 to TRBJ2-1, with 8 bases that match TRBD2. There are 15 residues in the CDR3. V gave up 1 base and J gave up 9 bases; unmatched junction bases: 8. Germline V gene lookup returns CDR1 SGHTA and CDR2 FQGNSA.